Listed below are T cell receptor beta chains from one sample, sequenced in a study of T cell changes during pregnancy in multiple sclerosis. Profiling relied on immunoSEQ multiplex PCR, and the TCRdb table lists in-frame clones only, not all of them. The sample includes tens of thousands of clones, 90% to 95% of them seen just once. The sample here was CD4+ T cells from peripheral blood mononuclear cells, taken in the second trimester of pregnancy. The origin of the receptors is a female donor in good health, enrolled as a control in a pregnancy study. CDR3s include the opening cysteine and the closing phenylalanine or tryptophan. The D gene is left open where the match is weak. The size of a clone is reported for some rows only, either as once, few or many, or as a class for expanded clones.

CDR3 length: 13; J gene: TRBJ1-1; D gene: -; V gene: TRBV28; clone size: -; CDR3 protein: CASSLGKNTEAFF; CDR3 DNA: TGTGCCAGCAGTTTAGGCAAGAACACTGAAGCTTTCTTT
CDR3 length: 15; J gene: TRBJ1-4; D gene: -; V gene: TRBV25-1; clone size: -; CDR3 protein: CASSPNWSTNEKLFF; CDR3 DNA: TGTGCCAGCAGCCCTAACTGGTCAACTAATGAAAAACTGTTTTTT
CDR3 length: 15; J gene: TRBJ2-7; D gene: TRBD2; V gene: TRBV7-2; clone size: -; CDR3 protein: CASSLVGGGNYEQYF; CDR3 DNA: TGTGCCAGCAGCTTAGTTGGCGGGGGAAACTACGAGCAGTACTTC
CDR3 length: 15; J gene: TRBJ1-1; D gene: -; V gene: TRBV5-1; clone size: -; CDR3 protein: CASSPRTDSSKEAFF; CDR3 DNA: TGCGCCAGCAGCCCCCGGACAGACTCCTCAAAGGAAGCTTTCTTT
CDR3 length: 14; J gene: TRBJ2-1; D gene: TRBD2; V gene: TRBV9; clone size: -; CDR3 protein: CASSVRDYHNEQFF; CDR3 DNA: TGTGCCAGCAGCGTCCGGGACTACCACAATGAGCAGTTCTTC
CDR3 length: 15; J gene: TRBJ2-7; D gene: TRBD1; V gene: TRBV6-1; clone size: once; CDR3 protein: CASSQPGTAPYEQYF; CDR3 DNA: TGTGCCAGCAGTCAACCCGGGACAGCCCCCTACGAGCAGTACTTC
CDR3 length: 15; J gene: TRBJ1-4; D gene: -; V gene: TRBV5-1; clone size: -; CDR3 protein: CASSLRGGSNEKLFF; CDR3 DNA: TGCGCCAGCAGCTTACGGGGAGGAAGTAATGAAAAACTGTTTTTT
CDR3 length: 12; J gene: TRBJ1-2; D gene: -; V gene: TRBV7-6; clone size: -; CDR3 protein: CASSPPKRGYTF; CDR3 DNA: TGTGCCAGCAGCCCCCCAAAGCGTGGCTACACCTTC
CDR3 length: 14; J gene: TRBJ2-5; D gene: TRBD1; V gene: TRBV10-3; clone size: -; CDR3 protein: CASRGQLGQETQYF; CDR3 DNA: TGTGCCTCCAGGGGGCAGTTGGGCCAAGAGACCCAGTACTTC
CDR3 length: 11; J gene: TRBJ2-5; D gene: -; V gene: TRBV5-4; clone size: -; CDR3 protein: CASSLEETQYF; CDR3 DNA: TGTGCCAGCAGCTTAGAGGAGACCCAGTACTTC
CDR3 length: 16; J gene: TRBJ2-4; D gene: -; V gene: TRBV19; clone size: -; CDR3 protein: CASSMGGGLGKNIQYF; CDR3 DNA: TGTGCCAGTAGTATGGGGGGGGGCTTAGGTAAAAACATTCAGTACTTC
CDR3 length: 11; J gene: TRBJ1-2; D gene: -; V gene: TRBV2; clone size: -; CDR3 protein: CASELYRGYTF; CDR3 DNA: TGTGCCAGCGAGCTGTACCGTGGCTACACCTTC
CDR3 length: 14; J gene: TRBJ2-6; D gene: -; V gene: TRBV7-8; clone size: -; CDR3 protein: CATAVGQGANVLTF; CDR3 DNA: TGTGCCACCGCCGTGGGGCAAGGGGCCAACGTCCTGACTTTC
CDR3 length: 15; J gene: TRBJ1-6; D gene: -; V gene: TRBV7-2; clone size: -; CDR3 protein: CASRPSGTYNSPLHF; CDR3 DNA: TGTGCCAGCAGGCCTTCGGGGACCTATAATTCACCCCTCCACTTT
CDR3 length: 15; J gene: TRBJ1-1; D gene: -; V gene: TRBV9; clone size: once; CDR3 protein: CASSPNPTENTEAFF; CDR3 DNA: TGTGCCAGCAGCCCTAACCCGACAGAGAACACTGAAGCTTTCTTT
CDR3 length: 12; J gene: TRBJ2-1; D gene: TRBD2; V gene: TRBV30; clone size: -; CDR3 protein: CAWSGRGGRQFF; CDR3 DNA: TGTGCCTGGAGTGGCCGCGGGGGAAGGCAGTTCTTC
CDR3 length: 14; J gene: TRBJ2-3; D gene: TRBD2; V gene: TRBV30; clone size: -; CDR3 protein: CAWSVSGGTDTQYF; CDR3 DNA: TGTGCCTGGAGTGTCAGCGGGGGGACAGATACGCAGTATTTT
CDR3 length: 19; J gene: TRBJ1-5; D gene: -; V gene: TRBV28; clone size: -; CDR3 protein: CASSLLFRVGRVGNQPQHF; CDR3 DNA: TGTGCCAGCAGTTTACTCTTCAGGGTGGGCAGGGTGGGCAATCAGCCCCAGCATTTT
CDR3 length: 13; J gene: TRBJ1-5; D gene: -; V gene: TRBV6-6; clone size: -; CDR3 protein: CASMGGVGQPQHF; CDR3 DNA: TGTGCCAGCATGGGCGGGGTGGGTCAGCCCCAGCATTTT
CDR3 length: 12; J gene: TRBJ2-7; D gene: -; V gene: TRBV6-5; clone size: -; CDR3 protein: CASGQVPYEQYF; CDR3 DNA: TGTGCCAGCGGGCAAGTACCCTACGAGCAGTACTTC
CDR3 length: 15; J gene: TRBJ2-7; D gene: TRBD1; V gene: TRBV10-3; clone size: -; CDR3 protein: CAISPGTGVKDEQYF; CDR3 DNA: TGTGCCATCAGCCCCGGGACAGGGGTCAAGGACGAGCAGTACTTC
CDR3 length: 12; J gene: TRBJ2-7; D gene: -; V gene: TRBV29-1; clone size: -; CDR3 protein: CSVGPGTYEQYF; CDR3 DNA: TGCAGCGTTGGCCCCGGGACCTACGAGCAGTACTTC
CDR3 length: 17; J gene: TRBJ1-4; D gene: TRBD1; V gene: TRBV4-3; clone size: -; CDR3 protein: CASSQEGADRGIEKLFF; CDR3 DNA: TGCGCCAGCAGCCAAGAAGGAGCGGACAGGGGCATCGAAAAACTGTTTTTT
CDR3 length: 14; J gene: TRBJ1-3; D gene: -; V gene: TRBV11-2; clone size: -; CDR3 protein: CASSQPGIGNTIYF; CDR3 DNA: TGTGCCAGCAGCCAGCCAGGGATTGGAAACACCATATATTTT
CDR3 length: 15; J gene: TRBJ2-7; D gene: TRBD1; V gene: TRBV28; clone size: -; CDR3 protein: CASTTPGQGFREQYF; CDR3 DNA: TGTGCCAGCACCACCCCGGGACAGGGGTTTCGGGAGCAGTACTTC
CDR3 length: 15; J gene: TRBJ2-2; D gene: TRBD1; V gene: TRBV5-6; clone size: -; CDR3 protein: CASSFMTGVTGELFF; CDR3 DNA: TGTGCCAGCAGCTTTATGACAGGGGTCACCGGGGAGCTGTTTTTT
CDR3 length: 16; J gene: TRBJ2-2; D gene: -; V gene: TRBV5-1; clone size: -; CDR3 protein: CASSLEEGTNTGELFF; CDR3 DNA: TGCGCCAGCAGCTTGGAGGAGGGGACGAACACCGGGGAGCTGTTTTTT
CDR3 length: 15; J gene: TRBJ1-2; D gene: -; V gene: TRBV9; clone size: -; CDR3 protein: CASSAGQSFNYGYTF; CDR3 DNA: TGTGCCAGCAGCGCCGGACAGTCCTTTAACTATGGCTACACCTTC
CDR3 length: 13; J gene: TRBJ2-7; D gene: -; V gene: TRBV29-1; clone size: few; CDR3 protein: CSVDGAGANEQYF; CDR3 DNA: TGCAGCGTTGATGGGGCGGGGGCGAACGAGCAGTACTTC
CDR3 length: 15; J gene: TRBJ1-4; D gene: TRBD1; V gene: TRBV28; clone size: -; CDR3 protein: CASRQWTGGNEKLFF; CDR3 DNA: TGTGCCAGCAGACAGTGGACAGGGGGGAACGAAAAACTGTTTTTT
CDR3 length: 12; J gene: TRBJ1-2; D gene: -; V gene: TRBV7-9; clone size: once; CDR3 protein: CASSVASYGYTF; CDR3 DNA: TGTGCCAGCAGCGTAGCCAGCTATGGCTACACCTTC
CDR3 length: 16; J gene: TRBJ2-3; D gene: TRBD2; V gene: TRBV7-6; clone size: -; CDR3 protein: CASSPGLAGSTDTQYF; CDR3 DNA: TGTGCCAGCAGCCCAGGACTAGCGGGCAGCACAGATACGCAGTATTTT
CDR3 length: 14; J gene: TRBJ1-5; D gene: -; V gene: TRBV5-6; clone size: -; CDR3 protein: CASSLLDSNQPQHF; CDR3 DNA: TGTGCCAGCAGCTTGTTAGATAGCAATCAGCCCCAGCATTTT
CDR3 length: 13; J gene: TRBJ1-1; D gene: -; V gene: TRBV7-2; clone size: once; CDR3 protein: CASSLGANTEAFF; CDR3 DNA: TGTGCCAGCAGCTTAGGGGCGAACACTGAAGCTTTCTTT
CDR3 length: 13; J gene: TRBJ1-5; D gene: -; V gene: TRBV28; clone size: -; CDR3 protein: CASSLRPSQPQHF; CDR3 DNA: TGTGCCAGCAGTTTGAGGCCTAGCCAGCCCCAGCATTTT